This TCR beta chain was retrieved from a study of cytomegalovirus exposure and HLA in healthy donors. General study results and limits: More than 150 TCR beta chains were listed as cytomegalovirus-associated. At a 0.05 false discovery rate, a later analysis found some 18,000 TCR beta sequences to be associated with HLA alleles.

The CDR3 sequence is 14 residues long. Germline V gene sequence: CDR1 MNHNS, CDR2 SASEGT. Germline trimming cut 6 bases from V and 3 bases from J; bases unmatched to any gene: 7. As regards this clone: Its antigen is undetermined.

The PCR contained 60 Vbeta and 13 Jbeta primers. Original analysis: Some 9.9 million of tens of millions of unique TCR beta chains were shared, per a later count. Data came from immunoSEQ multiplex PCR; TCRdb stores just in-frame clones and leaves some out. Clonal size and the V and J genes are those of that table, whereas D and trimming came from the DNA. The table has 150,000 to 170,000 clones, approximately 74% seen once; the top ten hold under 2.5%. V and J are TRBV6-1 and TRBJ1-2, with 7 nucleotides matching TRBD1. Source material: PBMCs. This clonotype was obtained from a man in his thirties or forties in good health and CMV-seronegative. The CDR3 DNA is TGTGCCAGCAGAATATCAGGGGGTGACTATGGCTACACCTTC. Translated: CASRISGGDYGYTF.